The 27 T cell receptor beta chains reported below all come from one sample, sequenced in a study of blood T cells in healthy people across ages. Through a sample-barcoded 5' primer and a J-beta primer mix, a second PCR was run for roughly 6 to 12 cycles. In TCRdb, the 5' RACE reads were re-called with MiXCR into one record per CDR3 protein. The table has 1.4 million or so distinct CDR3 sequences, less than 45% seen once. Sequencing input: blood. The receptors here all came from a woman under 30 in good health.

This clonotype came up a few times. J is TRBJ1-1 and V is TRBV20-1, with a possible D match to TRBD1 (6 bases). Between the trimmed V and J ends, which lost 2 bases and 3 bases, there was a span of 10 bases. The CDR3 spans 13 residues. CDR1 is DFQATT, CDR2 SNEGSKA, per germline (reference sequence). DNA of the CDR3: TGCAGTGCTAGACCAACAGGGTACACTGAAGCTTTCTTT. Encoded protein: CSARPTGYTEAFF.

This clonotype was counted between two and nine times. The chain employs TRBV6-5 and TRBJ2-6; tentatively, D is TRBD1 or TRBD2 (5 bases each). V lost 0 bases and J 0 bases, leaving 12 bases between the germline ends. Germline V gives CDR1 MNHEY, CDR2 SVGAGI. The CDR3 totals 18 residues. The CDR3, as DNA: TGTGCCAGCAGTTACTCGCAGGGAGCCTACTCTGGGGCCAACGTCCTGACTTTC. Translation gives CASSYSQGAYSGANVLTF.

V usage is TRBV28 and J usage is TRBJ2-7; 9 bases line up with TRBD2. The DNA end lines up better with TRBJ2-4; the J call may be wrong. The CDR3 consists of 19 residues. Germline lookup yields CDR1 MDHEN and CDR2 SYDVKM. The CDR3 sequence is CASSLRILAGRTTKNIQYF. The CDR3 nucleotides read TGTGCCAGCAGTTTAAGAATCCTAGCGGGACGGACTACCAAAAACATTCAGTACTTC.

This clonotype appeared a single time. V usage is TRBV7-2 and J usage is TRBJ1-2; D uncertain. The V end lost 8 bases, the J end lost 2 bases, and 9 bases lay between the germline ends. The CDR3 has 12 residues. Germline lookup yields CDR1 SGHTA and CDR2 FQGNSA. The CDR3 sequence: CASRGDNYGYTF. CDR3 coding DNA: TGTGCCAGCCGAGGCGACAACTATGGCTACACCTTC.

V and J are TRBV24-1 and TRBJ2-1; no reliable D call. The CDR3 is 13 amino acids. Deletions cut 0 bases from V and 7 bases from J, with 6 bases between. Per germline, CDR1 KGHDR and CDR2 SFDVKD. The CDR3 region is CATSDLHANEQFF. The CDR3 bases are TGTGCCACCAGTGATTTGCACGCGAATGAGCAGTTCTTC.

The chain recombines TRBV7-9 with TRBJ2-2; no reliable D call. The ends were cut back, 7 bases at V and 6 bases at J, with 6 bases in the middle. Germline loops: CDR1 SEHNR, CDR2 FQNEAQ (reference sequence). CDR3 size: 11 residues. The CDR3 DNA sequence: TGTGCCAGCACTGAGTCCGGGGAGCTGTTTTTT. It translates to CASTESGELFF.

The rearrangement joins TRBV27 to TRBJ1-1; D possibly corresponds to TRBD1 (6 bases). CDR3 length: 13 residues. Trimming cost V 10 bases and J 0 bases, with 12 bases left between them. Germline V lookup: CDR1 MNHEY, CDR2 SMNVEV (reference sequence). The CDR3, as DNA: TGTGCCACCCGAAGGGGGATGAACACTGAAGCTTTCTTT. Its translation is CATRRGMNTEAFF.

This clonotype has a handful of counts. The CDR3 loop reads CARRGAGRDQHF. In DNA form, the CDR3 reads TGCGCCAGAAGAGGGGCAGGGAGGGACCAGCATTTT. The V and J genes are TRBV10-2 and TRBJ1-5; TRBD1 is a possible D gene (5 bases). The germline gives CDR1 WSHSY, CDR2 SAAADI. Trimming cost V 9 bases and J 12 bases, with 18 bases left between them. The CDR3 is made up of 12 amino acids.

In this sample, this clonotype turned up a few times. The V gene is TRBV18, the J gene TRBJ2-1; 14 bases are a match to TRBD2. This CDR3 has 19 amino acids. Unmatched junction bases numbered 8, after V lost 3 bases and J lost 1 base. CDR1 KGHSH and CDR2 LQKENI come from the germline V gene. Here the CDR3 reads CASSPVPTSGGASYNEQFF. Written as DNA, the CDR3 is TGTGCCAGCTCACCGGTCCCGACTAGCGGGGGGGCATCCTACAATGAGCAGTTCTTC.

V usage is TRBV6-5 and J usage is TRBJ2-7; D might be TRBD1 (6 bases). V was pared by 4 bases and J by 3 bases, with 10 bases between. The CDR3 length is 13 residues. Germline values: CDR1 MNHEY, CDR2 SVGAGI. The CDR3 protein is CASSSYRVYEQYF. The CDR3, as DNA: TGTGCCAGCAGTTCGTACAGGGTCTACGAGCAGTACTTC.

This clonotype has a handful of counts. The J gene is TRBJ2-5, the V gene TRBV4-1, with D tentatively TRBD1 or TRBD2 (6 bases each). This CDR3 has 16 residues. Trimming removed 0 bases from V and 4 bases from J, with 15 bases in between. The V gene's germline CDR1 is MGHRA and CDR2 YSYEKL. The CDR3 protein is CASSQEGTLRGETQYF. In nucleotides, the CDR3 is TGCGCCAGCAGCCAAGAGGGGACTCTCAGGGGAGAGACCCAGTACTTC.

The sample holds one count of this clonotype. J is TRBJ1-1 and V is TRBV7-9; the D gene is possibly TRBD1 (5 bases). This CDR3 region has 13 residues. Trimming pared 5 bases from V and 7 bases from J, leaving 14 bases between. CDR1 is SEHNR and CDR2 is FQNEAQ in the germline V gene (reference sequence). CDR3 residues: CASSVDSVLEAFF. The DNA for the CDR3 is TGTGCCAGCAGCGTCGACAGCGTGCTTGAAGCTTTCTTT.

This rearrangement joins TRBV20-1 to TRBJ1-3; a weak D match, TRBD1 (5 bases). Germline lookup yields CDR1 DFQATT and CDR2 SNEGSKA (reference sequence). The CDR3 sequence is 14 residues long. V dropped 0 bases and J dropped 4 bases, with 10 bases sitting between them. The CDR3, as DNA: TGCAGTGCTAGAGAGAACAGGAGGGGAAACACCATATATTTT. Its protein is CSARENRRGNTIYF.

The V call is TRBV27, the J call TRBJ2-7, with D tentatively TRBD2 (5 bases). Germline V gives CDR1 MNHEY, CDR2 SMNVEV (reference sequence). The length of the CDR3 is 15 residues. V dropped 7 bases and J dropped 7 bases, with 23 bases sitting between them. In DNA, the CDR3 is TGTGCCAGCACTACAAAAAACCAGGCCCCGGGAGAGCAGTACTTC. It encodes CASTTKNQAPGEQYF.

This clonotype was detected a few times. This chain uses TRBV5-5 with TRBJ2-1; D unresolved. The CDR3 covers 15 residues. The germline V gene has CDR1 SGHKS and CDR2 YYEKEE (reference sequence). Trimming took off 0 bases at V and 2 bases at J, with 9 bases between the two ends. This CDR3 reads CASSLVGDPYNEQFF. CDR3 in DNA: TGTGCCAGCAGCTTGGTTGGAGACCCCTACAATGAGCAGTTCTTC.

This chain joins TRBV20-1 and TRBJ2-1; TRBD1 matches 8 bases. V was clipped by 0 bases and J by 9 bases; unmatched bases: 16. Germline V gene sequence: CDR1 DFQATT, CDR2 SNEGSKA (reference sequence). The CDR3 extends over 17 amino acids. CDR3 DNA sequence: TGCAGTGCTAGAGATCCCCGTAGGCAGGGGGCCGCCGTTGAGCAGTTCTTC. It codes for CSARDPRRQGAAVEQFF.

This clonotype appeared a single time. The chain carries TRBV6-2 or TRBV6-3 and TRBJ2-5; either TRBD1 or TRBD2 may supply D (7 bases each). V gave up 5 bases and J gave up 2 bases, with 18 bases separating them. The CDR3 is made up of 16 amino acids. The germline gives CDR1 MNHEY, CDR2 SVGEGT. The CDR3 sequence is CASSLPQGGIQETQYF. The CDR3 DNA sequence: TGTGCCAGCAGTCTTCCCCAGGGGGGGATTCAAGAGACCCAGTACTTC.

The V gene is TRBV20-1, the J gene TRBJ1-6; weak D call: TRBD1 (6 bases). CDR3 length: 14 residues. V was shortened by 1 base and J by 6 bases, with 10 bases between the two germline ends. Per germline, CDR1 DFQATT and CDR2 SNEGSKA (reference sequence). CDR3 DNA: TGCAGTGCTAGAGTGAAGGGGGGTAATTCACCCCTCCACTTT. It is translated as CSARVKGGNSPLHF.

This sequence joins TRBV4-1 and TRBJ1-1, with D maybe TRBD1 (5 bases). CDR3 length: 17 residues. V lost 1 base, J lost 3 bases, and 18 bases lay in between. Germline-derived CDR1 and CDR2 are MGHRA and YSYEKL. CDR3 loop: CASSQGAGLGYYTEAFF. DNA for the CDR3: TGCGCCAGCAGCCAAGGGGCAGGGCTGGGGTATTACACTGAAGCTTTCTTT.

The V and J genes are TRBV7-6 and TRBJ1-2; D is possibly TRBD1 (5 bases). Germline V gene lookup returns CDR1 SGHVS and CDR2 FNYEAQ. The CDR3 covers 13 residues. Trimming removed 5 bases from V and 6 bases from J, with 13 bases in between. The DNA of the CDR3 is TGTGCCAGCAGCGGCAGCGGGGGTGATGGCTACACCTTC. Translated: CASSGSGGDGYTF. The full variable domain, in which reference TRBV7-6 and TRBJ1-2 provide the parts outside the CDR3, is GAGVSQSPRYKVTKRGQDVALRCDPISGHVSLYWYRQALGQGPEFLTYFNYEAQQDKSGLPNDRFSAERPEGSISTLTIQRTEQRDSAMYRCASSGSGGDGYTFGSGTRLTVV.

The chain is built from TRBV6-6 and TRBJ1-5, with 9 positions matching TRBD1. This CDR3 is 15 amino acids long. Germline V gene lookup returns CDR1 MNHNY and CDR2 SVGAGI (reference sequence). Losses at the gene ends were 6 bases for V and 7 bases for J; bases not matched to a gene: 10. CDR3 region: CASRETQGARQPQHF. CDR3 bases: TGTGCCAGCAGGGAAACACAGGGGGCGAGACAGCCCCAGCATTTT.

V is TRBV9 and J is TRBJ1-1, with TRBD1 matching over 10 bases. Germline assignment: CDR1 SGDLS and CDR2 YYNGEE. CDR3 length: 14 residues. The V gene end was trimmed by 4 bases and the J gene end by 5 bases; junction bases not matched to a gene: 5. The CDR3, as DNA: TGTGCCAGCAGCAGACAGGGGGCTGGGACTGAAGCTTTCTTT. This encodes CASSRQGAGTEAFF.

The CDR3 loop reads CASSQEASGRGNKQYF. Written as DNA, the CDR3 is TGTGCCAGCAGCCAAGAGGCTAGCGGGAGAGGGAACAAGCAGTACTTC. This chain joins TRBV3-1 and TRBJ2-7; TRBD2 aligns across 10 bases. Germline CDR1 and CDR2: LGHDT and YNNKEL (reference sequence). This CDR3 has 16 amino acids. Trimming removed 0 bases from V and 8 bases from J; junction bases left unmatched: 10.

CDR3 loop: CAWSVQGNNEQFF. The CDR3 coding sequence is TGTGCCTGGAGTGTACAGGGGAACAATGAGCAGTTCTTC. The rearrangement uses TRBV30 and TRBJ2-1; 7 bases fit TRBD1. Germline V gives CDR1 GTSNPN, CDR2 SVGIG (reference sequence). The CDR3 totals 13 residues. The J segment lost 5 bases and the V segment lost 0 bases, leaving 1 base of the junction unmatched. The entire variable domain, with the rest obtained from reference TRBV30 and TRBJ2-1, is as follows: SQTIHQWPATLVQPVGSPLSLECTVEGTSNPNLYWYRQAAGRGLQLLFYSVGIGQISSEVPQNLSASRPQDRQFILSSKKLLLSDSGFYLCAWSVQGNNEQFFGPGTRLTVL.

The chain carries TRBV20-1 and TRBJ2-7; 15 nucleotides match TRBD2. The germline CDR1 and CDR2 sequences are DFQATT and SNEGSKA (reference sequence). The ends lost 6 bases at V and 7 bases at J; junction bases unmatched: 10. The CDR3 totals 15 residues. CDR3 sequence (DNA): TGCAGTGCCAGGACTAGCGGGGGGGATTACAATGAGCAGTACTTC. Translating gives CSARTSGGDYNEQYF.

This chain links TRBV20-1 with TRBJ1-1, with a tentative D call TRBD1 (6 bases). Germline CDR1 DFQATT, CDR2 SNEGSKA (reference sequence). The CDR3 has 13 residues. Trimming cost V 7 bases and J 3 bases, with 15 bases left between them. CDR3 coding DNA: TGCAGTGATAATCCCACAGGGCACACTGAAGCTTTCTTT. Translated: CSDNPTGHTEAFF.

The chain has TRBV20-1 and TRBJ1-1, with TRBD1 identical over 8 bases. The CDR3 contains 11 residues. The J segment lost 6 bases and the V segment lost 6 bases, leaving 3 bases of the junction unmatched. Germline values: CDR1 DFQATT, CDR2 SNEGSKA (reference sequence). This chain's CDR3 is CSAGTGAEAFF. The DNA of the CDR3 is TGCAGTGCAGGGACAGGTGCTGAAGCTTTCTTT.